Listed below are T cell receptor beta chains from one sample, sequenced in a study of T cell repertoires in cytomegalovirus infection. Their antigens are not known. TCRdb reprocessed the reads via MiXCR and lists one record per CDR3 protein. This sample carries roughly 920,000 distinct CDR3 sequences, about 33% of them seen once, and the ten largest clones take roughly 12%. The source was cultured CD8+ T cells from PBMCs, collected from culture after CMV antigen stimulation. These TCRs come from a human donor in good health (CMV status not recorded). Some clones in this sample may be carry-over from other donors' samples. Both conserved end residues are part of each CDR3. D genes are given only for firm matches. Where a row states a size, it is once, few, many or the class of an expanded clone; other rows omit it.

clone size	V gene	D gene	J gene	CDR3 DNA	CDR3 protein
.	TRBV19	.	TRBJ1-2	TGTGCCAGTAGTAGCGCGGGGGAAGACTATGGCTACACCTTC	CASSSAGEDYGYTF
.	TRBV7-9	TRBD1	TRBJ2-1	TGTGCCAGCACCTTAGGACAGGGGTTGGCCAATGAGCAGTTCTTC	CASTLGQGLANEQFF
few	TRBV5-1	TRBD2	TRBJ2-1	TGCGCCAGCAGCGCCGGTCAGCGGGGGGCCTACAATGAGCAGTTCTTC	CASSAGQRGAYNEQFF
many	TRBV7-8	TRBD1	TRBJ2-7	TGTGCCAGCAGCTCTTGGACAGGGCCGACCTACGAGCAGTACTTC	CASSSWTGPTYEQYF
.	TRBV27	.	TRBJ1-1	TGTGCCAGCAGGGGTCCCGTGGGCAGGGTACCGTGGGCCGTGAACACTGAAGCTTTCTTT	CASRGPVGRVPWAVNTEAFF
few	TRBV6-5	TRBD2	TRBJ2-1	TGTGCCAGCAGTCTCTGGGGGACTAGCGGGGGTGGCTCCTACAATGAGCAGTTCTTC	CASSLWGTSGGGSYNEQFF
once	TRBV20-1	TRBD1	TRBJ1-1	TGCAGTGCTAAGGGACAGGGAAGGGGTGGCACTGAAGCTTTCTTT	CSAKGQGRGGTEAFF
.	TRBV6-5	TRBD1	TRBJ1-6	TGTGCCAGCATCAAGGGGGACAGGGCGAATTCACCCCTCCACTTT	CASIKGDRANSPLHF
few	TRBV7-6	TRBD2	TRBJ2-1	TGTGCCAGTAGCCTAGCGGGGGGGCGGGGGGAGCAGTTCTTC	CASSLAGGRGEQFF
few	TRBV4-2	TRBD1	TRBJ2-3	TGTGCCAGCAGCCAATCCGGGACAGGCACAGATACGCAGTATTTT	CASSQSGTGTDTQYF
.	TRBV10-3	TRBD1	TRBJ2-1	TGTGCCATCAGTTGGACAGGGGACGATGAGGATGTGCAGTTCTTC	CAISWTGDDEDVQFF
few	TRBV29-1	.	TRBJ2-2	TGCAGCGTTGAACGGGGGGCTATCGGGGAGCTGTTTTTT	CSVERGAIGELFF
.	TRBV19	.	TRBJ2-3	TGTGCCAGTAGTATCTCGTCCTATGGCACAGATACGCAGTATTTT	CASSISSYGTDTQYF
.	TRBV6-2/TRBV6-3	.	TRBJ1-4	TGTGCCAGCAGTTACTTCGCGGGAACTAATGAAAAACTGTTTTTT	CASSYFAGTNEKLFF
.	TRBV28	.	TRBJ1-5	TGTGCCAGCAGTACTTTCTTTCGGGATAGCAATCAGCCCCAGCATTTT	CASSTFFRDSNQPQHF
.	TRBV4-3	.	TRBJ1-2	TGCGCCAGCAGCCAAGCGGGGTATGGCTACACCTTC	CASSQAGYGYTF
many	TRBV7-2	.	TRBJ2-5	TGTGCCAGCAGCTCCACTTGGGGATTCCAAGAGACCCAGTACTTC	CASSSTWGFQETQYF
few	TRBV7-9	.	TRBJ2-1	TGTGCCAGCAGCAAGGGAGCGTGGGAGCAGTTCTTC	CASSKGAWEQFF
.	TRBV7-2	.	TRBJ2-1	.	CASSLEVAGGAGEFF
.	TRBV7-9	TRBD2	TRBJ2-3	TGTGCCAGCAGCGACTATTCGGGACTAGATACAGATACGCAGTATTTT	CASSDYSGLDTDTQYF
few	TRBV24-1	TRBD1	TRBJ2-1	TGTGCCACCAGTGATGACAGGGGGAGGGATGAGCAGTTCTTC	CATSDDRGRDEQFF
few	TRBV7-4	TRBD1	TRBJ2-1	TGTGCCAGCAGCCCCCAGCAAGTGACAGGGACCTACAATGAGCAGTTCTTC	CASSPQQVTGTYNEQFF